This TCR beta chain was identified during a study of blood T cell repertoires in COVID-19. About the research overall: Specimens from acute and convalescent COVID-19 originated in the United States, Italy and Spain. Sources were T cells, B-cell-depleted T cells, or PBMCs; the material itself was cDNA or gDNA.

Per the authors' pipeline: From reference gene primer amplification, estimates of nucleated cell counts were derived. Profiled with immunoSEQ multiplex PCR; TCRdb holds only in-frame clones, not every one. The DNA was the basis for D and trimming; V, J and clone size are from that table. This sample has 130,000 or so clones; approximately 90% occur once, and the top ten carry approximately 2.3%. The V gene's germline CDR1 is SEHNR and CDR2 FQNEAQ (reference sequence). This CDR3 is built from 14 residues. With 3 bases removed from V and 1 base from J, the gap between germline ends came to 9 bases. The sequence came from a woman aged 50 to 65 with acute or convalescent COVID-19. Material for sequencing was peripheral blood. The chain recombines TRBV7-9 with TRBJ2-5; unclear D gene. This CDR3 reads CASSFETLQETQYF. The CDR3 nucleotides are TGTGCCAGCAGCTTCGAAACTCTCCAAGAGACCCAGTACTTC.